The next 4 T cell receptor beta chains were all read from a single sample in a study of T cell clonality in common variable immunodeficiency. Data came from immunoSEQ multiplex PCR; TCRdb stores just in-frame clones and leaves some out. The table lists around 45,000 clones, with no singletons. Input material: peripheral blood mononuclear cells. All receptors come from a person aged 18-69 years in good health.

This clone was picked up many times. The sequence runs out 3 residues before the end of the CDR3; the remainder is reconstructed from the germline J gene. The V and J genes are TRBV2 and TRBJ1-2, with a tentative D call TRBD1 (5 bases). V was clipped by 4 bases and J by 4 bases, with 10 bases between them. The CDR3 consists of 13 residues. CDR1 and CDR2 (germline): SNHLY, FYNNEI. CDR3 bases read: TGTGCCAGCAGTGGGGGGGTCACCTATGGC. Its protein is CASSGGVTYG. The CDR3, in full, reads CASSGGVTYGYTF.

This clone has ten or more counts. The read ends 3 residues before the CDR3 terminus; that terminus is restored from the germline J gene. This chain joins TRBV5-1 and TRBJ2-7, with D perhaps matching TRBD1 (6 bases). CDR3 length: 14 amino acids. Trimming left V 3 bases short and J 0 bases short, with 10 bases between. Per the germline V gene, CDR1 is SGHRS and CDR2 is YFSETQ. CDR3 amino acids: CASSSTGPSYEQYF. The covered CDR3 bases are TGCGCCAGCAGCTCGACAGGACCCTCCTACGAG.

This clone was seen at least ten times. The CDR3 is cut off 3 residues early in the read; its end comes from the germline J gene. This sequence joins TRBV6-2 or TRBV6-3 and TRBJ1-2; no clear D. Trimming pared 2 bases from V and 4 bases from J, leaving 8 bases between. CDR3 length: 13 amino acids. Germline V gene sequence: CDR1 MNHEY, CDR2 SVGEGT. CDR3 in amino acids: CASSYTRFYGYTF. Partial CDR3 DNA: TGTGCCAGCAGTTACACACGTTTCTATGGC.

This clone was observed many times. The CDR3 sequence: CASSQVGGGTEAFF. CDR3 DNA, as far as it was read: TGCGCCAGCAGCCAAGTAGGGGGAGGAACTGAA. The chain links TRBV4-1 to TRBJ1-1, with a tentative D call TRBD1 (6 bases). Coverage ceases 3 residues before the CDR3 finishes, and the germline J gene fills in the end. The CDR3 loop spans 14 amino acids. The ends were cut back, 1 base at V and 5 bases at J, with 11 bases in the middle. Per the germline V gene, CDR1 is MGHRA and CDR2 is YSYEKL.